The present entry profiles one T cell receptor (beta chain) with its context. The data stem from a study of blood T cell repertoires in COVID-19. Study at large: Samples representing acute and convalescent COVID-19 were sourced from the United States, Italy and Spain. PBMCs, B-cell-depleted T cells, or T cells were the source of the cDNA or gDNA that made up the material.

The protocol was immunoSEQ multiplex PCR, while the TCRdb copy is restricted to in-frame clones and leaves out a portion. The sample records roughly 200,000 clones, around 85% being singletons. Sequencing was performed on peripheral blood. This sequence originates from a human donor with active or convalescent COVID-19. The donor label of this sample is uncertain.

The CDR3 DNA sequence: TGTGCCAGCAGCCAGCGGGCGGGGGCATCTGATGAGCAGTTCTTC. Residues: CASSQRAGASDEQFF. V gene TRBV3-1 (or the pseudogene TRBV3-2) combines with J gene TRBJ2-1; D perhaps matches TRBD2 (7 bases). CDR3 length: 15 amino acids. V lost 3 bases, J lost 8 bases, and 17 bases lay in between. Looked up from germline, CDR1 is LGHDT and CDR2 is YNNKEL (reference sequence).